The 23 T cell receptor beta chains below all came from one sample that was sequenced in a study of lung T cells in sarcoidosis with Löfgren's syndrome. TCRdb processed the reads anew with MiXCR; each CDR3 protein has one entry. The sample records about 19,000 distinct CDR3 sequences, roughly a fifth being singletons. The sample taken for sequencing was CD4+ T cells from PBMCs. These receptors were collected from a human donor with sarcoidosis (Löfgren's syndrome or another form), or a control subject (not recorded which).

This clonotype was detected a few times. The rearrangement joins TRBV12-3 or TRBV12-4 to TRBJ2-5, with a tentative D call TRBD2 (5 bases). The V end was cut by 0 bases, the J end by 9 bases, with 8 bases between. The CDR3 is 12 residues long. In nucleotides, the CDR3 is TGTGCCAGCAGTTTAGCGCGGGCTTCCCAGTACTTC. It translates to CASSLARASQYF.

This clonotype was detected only once. At one of its ends the junction is not consistent with the germline gene, which may arise from a read error. The chain is built from TRBV11-1 and TRBJ2-7; 8 bases fit TRBD2. Germline CDR1 reads SGHAT; CDR2 reads FQDESV (reference sequence). CDR3 size: 15 residues. This chain's CDR3 is CASSTPGGRLNEQYF. The CDR3, as DNA: TGTGCCAGCAGCACCCCGGGGGGGCGTCTCAACGAACAGTACTTC.

V and J are TRBV7-2 and TRBJ2-1, with a tentative D call TRBD2 (5 bases). The V and J ends lost 5 bases and 2 bases respectively, with 13 bases between them. The CDR3 is 15 amino acids. Germline V CDR1 and CDR2: SGHTA, FQGNSA. CDR3 protein: CASSVTIGAYNEQFF. CDR3 in DNA: TGTGCCAGCAGCGTGACTATTGGGGCCTACAATGAGCAGTTCTTC.

In its sample, this clonotype was seen many times. V gene TRBV20-1 combines with J gene TRBJ1-5; TRBD1 is a possible D gene (6 bases). V was cut by 1 base and J by 4 bases, with 20 bases left in between. Per the germline V gene, CDR1 is DFQATT and CDR2 is SNEGSKA (reference sequence). The CDR3 has 17 residues. The DNA of the CDR3 is TGCAGTGCTAGAGTCACTACGGGCAGGGGTGGGAATCAGCCCCAGCATTTT. Its translation is CSARVTTGRGGNQPQHF.

In this sample, this clonotype turned up once. V and J are TRBV11-2 and TRBJ2-7; a weak D match, TRBD2 (5 bases). V lost 5 bases and J 6 bases, leaving 14 bases between the germline ends. Germline V CDR1 and CDR2: SGHAT, FQNNGV. The CDR3 runs to 13 residues. The CDR3 spells CASSKRLGSEQYF. The CDR3 DNA follows: TGTGCCAGCAGCAAGCGGCTAGGGAGCGAGCAGTACTTC.

This clonotype is labeled as medium-sized. The genes are TRBV27 and TRBJ2-1, with TRBD2 as a possible D gene (6 bases). This CDR3 spans 13 amino acids. V dropped 4 bases and J dropped 8 bases, with 12 bases sitting between them. Germline V gene sequence: CDR1 MNHEY, CDR2 SMNVEV (reference sequence). For the CDR3, the DNA is TGTGCCAGCAGTTCCCTAACTAGCTATGAGCAGTTCTTC. It codes for CASSSLTSYEQFF.

The rearrangement joins TRBV19 to TRBJ2-3; D uncertain. The CDR3 covers 14 residues. Looked up from germline, CDR1 is LNHDA and CDR2 is SQIVND (reference sequence). The germline V and J ends were trimmed by 8 bases and 2 bases, with 14 bases remaining between them. The CDR3 DNA sequence: TGTGCCAGTGCCTTAATGGATCCCACAGATACGCAGTATTTT. Amino acid sequence: CASALMDPTDTQYF. The complete variable domain, with remaining parts taken from reference TRBV19 and TRBJ2-3, reads DGGITQSPKYLFRKEGQNVTLSCEQNLNHDAMYWYRQDPGQGLRLIYYSQIVNDFQKGDIAEGYSVSREKKESFPLTVTSAQKNPTAFYLCASALMDPTDTQYFGPGTRLTVL.

This clonotype was counted ten times or more. This chain connects TRBV20-1 to TRBJ2-7; 8 bases line up with TRBD2. The length of the CDR3 is 15 residues. The ends lost 0 bases at V and 5 bases at J; junction bases unmatched: 9. Looked up from germline, CDR1 is DFQATT and CDR2 is SNEGSKA (reference sequence). The CDR3 spells CSARDEQRGFHEQYF. The CDR3 nucleotides read TGCAGTGCTAGAGATGAGCAGCGGGGGTTCCACGAGCAGTACTTC.

By sample share, this clonotype is medium-sized. The chain recombines TRBV6-1 with TRBJ2-7, with 10 nucleotides matching TRBD1. The CDR3 contains 13 residues. Germline CDR1 is MNHNS and CDR2 is SASEGT. V shed 6 bases and J 2 bases; nucleotides not matched to a gene: 1. CDR3 sequence reads: CASRGTGAYEQYF. The CDR3, as DNA: TGTGCCAGCAGGGGGACAGGGGCCTACGAGCAGTACTTC.

A remark on this clonotype: A single base separates this from a much larger clone, so it may be a read error. This is likely a read error, given that the CDR3 carries no conserved phenylalanine or tryptophan at its end. The V call is TRBV20-1, the J call TRBJ2-1, with 11 bases fitting TRBD2. Looked up from germline, CDR1 is DFQATT and CDR2 is SNEGSKA (reference sequence). The J segment lost 7 bases and the V segment lost 6 bases, leaving 14 bases of the junction unmatched. The CDR3 is made up of 16 amino acids. CDR3 amino acids: CSAVLFRLAGSNEQFS. The CDR3 coding sequence is TGCAGTGCCGTCCTCTTCCGACTAGCGGGGAGTAATGAGCAGTTCTCC.

Worth noting for this clonotype: A single base separates this from a much larger clone, so it may be a read error. The genes are TRBV12-3 or TRBV12-4 and TRBJ1-5; D not resolved. Between the trimmed V and J ends, which lost 6 bases and 0 bases, there was a span of 12 bases. The CDR3 consists of 15 residues. In nucleotides, the CDR3 is TGTGCCAGCAGATCACGGGGAAATAGCAATCAGCCCCAGCATTTT. This gives the protein CASRSRGNSNQPQHF.

This clonotype was seen repeatedly, ten times or more. The chain is built from TRBV3-1 and TRBJ1-5, with unresolved D. Trimming stripped 0 bases from V and 7 bases from J, with 7 bases between. Per the germline V gene, CDR1 is LGHDT and CDR2 is YNNKEL (reference sequence). The CDR3 loop spans 13 amino acids. DNA for the CDR3: TGTGCCAGCAGCCAAGATTTGGTACAGCCCCAGCATTTT. Its translation: CASSQDLVQPQHF.

At least ten counts were recorded for this clonotype. The chain employs TRBV20-1 and TRBJ2-3, with 9 bases that match TRBD2. The CDR3 sequence is 13 residues long. CDR1 is DFQATT, CDR2 SNEGSKA, per germline (reference sequence). V was clipped by 4 bases and J by 1 base; unmatched bases: 0. For the CDR3, the DNA is TGCAGTGCTACTAGCGGGGGCACAGATACGCAGTATTTT. Protein: CSATSGGTDTQYF.

This clonotype was recorded many times. The chain has TRBV12-3 or TRBV12-4 and TRBJ2-3; D ambiguous. Trimming removed 6 bases from V and 2 bases from J, with 9 bases in between. This CDR3 spans 13 amino acids. DNA of the CDR3: TGTGCCAGCAGGGCCGGGCTCACAGATACGCAGTATTTT. Translating gives CASRAGLTDTQYF.

The V gene is TRBV12-3 or TRBV12-4, the J gene TRBJ2-7; 8 positions agree with TRBD1. This CDR3 spans 16 amino acids. V shed 5 bases and J 5 bases; nucleotides not matched to a gene: 14. In DNA form, the CDR3 reads TGTGCCAGCAGTCCCCCATCCGGACAGGGTCTCCACGAGCAGTACTTC. Its protein product is CASSPPSGQGLHEQYF.

The chain carries TRBV5-6 and TRBJ2-1; 8 nucleotides match TRBD1. The J segment lost 1 base and the V segment lost 2 bases, leaving 2 bases of the junction unmatched. The CDR3 spans 15 residues. The germline gives CDR1 SGHDT, CDR2 YYEEEE. CDR3 loop: CASSLQGVSYNEQFF. CDR3 DNA sequence: TGTGCCAGCAGCTTACAGGGGGTTTCCTACAATGAGCAGTTCTTC.

Regarding this clonotype: A junction end diverges from the germline sequence, so it may reflect a read error. The rearrangement links TRBV6-5 to TRBJ2-1, with 9 bases identical to TRBD2. The CDR3 runs to 18 residues. CDR1 and CDR2 (germline): MNHEY, SVGAGI. The CDR3 sequence is CASSEGLAGPGSYNEQSF. CDR3 bases: TGTGCCAGCAGTGAGGGGCTAGCGGGACCGGGCTCCTACAATGAGCAGTCCTTC.

Notes on this clonotype: A much larger clone sits a single nucleotide away, making a read error possible. The chain has TRBV12-3 or TRBV12-4 and TRBJ1-5; tentative D call: TRBD1 (5 bases). This CDR3 spans 12 amino acids. The DNA of the CDR3 is TGTGCCAGCGGTTTCAGGGTTCAGCCCCAGCATTTT. Its translation: CASGFRVQPQHF.

Ten or more counts support this clonotype. The chain combines TRBV20-1 with TRBJ2-3, with D perhaps TRBD1 (6 bases). The germline V and J ends were trimmed by 4 bases and 0 bases, with 20 bases remaining between them. The CDR3 contains 17 residues. In germline, CDR1 is DFQATT, CDR2 SNEGSKA (reference sequence). The CDR3 coding sequence is TGCAGTGCTAAGTTAATTCGTCGAAGGGGGAGCACAGATACGCAGTATTTT. It specifies CSAKLIRRRGSTDTQYF.

This clonotype was recorded many times. The V call is TRBV7-2, the J call TRBJ1-1; a possible D gene is TRBD1 (5 bases). Germline lookup yields CDR1 SGHTA and CDR2 FQGNSA. The CDR3 has 15 amino acids. The V end lost 5 bases, the J end lost 0 bases, and 13 bases lay between the germline ends. The CDR3 here is CASSTRTHMNTEAFF. The CDR3 DNA reads as TGTGCCAGCAGCACCAGGACACATATGAACACTGAAGCTTTCTTT.

Within the sample, this clonotype is medium-sized. The J gene is TRBJ1-2, the V gene TRBV28; no definite D call. Germline values: CDR1 MDHEN, CDR2 SYDVKM. There are 12 residues in the CDR3. The V and J ends lost 5 bases and 4 bases respectively, with 8 bases between them. DNA of the CDR3: TGTGCCAGCAGTGCCCTGGGCTATGGCTACACCTTC. It codes for CASSALGYGYTF.

In this sample, this clonotype turned up many times. The chain combines TRBV5-4 with TRBJ2-7, with D maybe TRBD1 (6 bases). Trimming shortened V by 0 bases and J by 4 bases, and 14 bases separated the two germline ends. Germline V CDR1 and CDR2: SGHNT, YYREEE (reference sequence). The CDR3 extends over 15 amino acids. The CDR3 is CASSLEPGERYEQYF. The CDR3 DNA follows: TGTGCCAGCAGCTTGGAGCCAGGGGAGCGTTACGAGCAGTACTTC.

The genes are TRBV7-6 and TRBJ2-5; TRBD2 is a possible D gene (5 bases). The length of the CDR3 is 13 residues. Germline CDR1 and CDR2: SGHVS and FNYEAQ. V lost 4 bases and J lost 5, with 11 bases in between. The CDR3 DNA reads as TGTGCCAGCAGCTACGAGGGTTTCGAGACCCAGTACTTC. It is translated as CASSYEGFETQYF.